The clone carrying this T cell receptor beta chain was observed once. The data were produced by immunoSEQ multiplex PCR, yet TCRdb's version contains in-frame clones alone and is incomplete. The top ten clones hold around 1.1% of a sample with under 450,000 clones, 70% to 85% of them seen once. This entry is derived from a study of blood T cell repertoires in COVID-19. The germline V gene has CDR1 SGHRS and CDR2 YFSETQ. V lost 4 bases to trimming and J lost 0 bases; unmatched junction nucleotides: 4. CDR3 length: 15 residues. The chain employs TRBV5-1 and TRBJ2-7, with 10 bases that match TRBD1. This TCR was recovered from a human donor with acute or convalescent COVID-19. The donor label of this sample is uncertain. Sample: peripheral blood. CDR3 sequence reads: CASSARDRGSYEQYF. DNA for the CDR3: TGCGCCAGCAGCGCCCGGGACAGGGGCTCCTACGAGCAGTACTTC.